A selection of T cell receptor beta chains follows, all from one sample in a study of cytotoxic CD8 clonotypes in ibrutinib-treated CLL. Sequencing used immunoSEQ multiplex PCR; TCRdb keeps in-frame clones, though not all of them. This table has fewer than 300,000 clones, 76% appearing once. The source was PBMCs, collected at disease progression, from a patient treated with ibrutinib. These receptors came from a human donor with chronic lymphocytic leukemia. The CDR3 runs from the conserved cysteine through the conserved F or W. A D gene is named only where the DNA matches it firmly. Size is omitted from some rows. Given values are once, few, many or a class for expanded clones.

d_call	j_call	v_call	clone_size	cdr3_aa	cdr3_nt
NA	TRBJ1-5	TRBV5-1	NA	CASSLGDKTGSNQPQHF	TGCGCCAGCAGCTTAGGGGATAAGACAGGTAGCAATCAGCCCCAGCATTTT
NA	TRBJ2-1	TRBV5-5	NA	CASSGGRWAINEQFF	TGTGCCAGCAGCGGAGGACGCTGGGCCATTAATGAGCAGTTCTTC
TRBD2	TRBJ2-5	TRBV18	NA	CASSPLAGGPQETQYF	TGTGCCAGCTCGCCGCTAGCGGGGGGACCGCAAGAGACCCAGTACTTC
NA	TRBJ2-7	TRBV29-1	once	CSVEYRSGEQYF	TGCAGCGTTGAATATAGGTCGGGGGAGCAGTACTTC
TRBD1	TRBJ1-4	TRBV7-2	NA	CASSLEAGQGLEKLFF	TGTGCCAGCAGCTTAGAGGCGGGACAGGGTTTAGAAAAACTGTTTTTT
TRBD2	TRBJ2-5	TRBV7-8	many	CASSLLGLLAGAETQYF	TGTGCCAGCAGCTTACTGGGGTTACTAGCGGGAGCAGAGACCCAGTACTTC
NA	TRBJ2-3	TRBV7-2	NA	CASSLSQTTDTQYF	TGTGCCAGCAGCTTGAGTCAGACCACAGATACGCAGTATTTT
NA	TRBJ2-4	TRBV28	NA	CASSLNGVLAKNIQYF	TGTGCCAGCAGTTTGAACGGTGTGCTAGCCAAAAACATTCAGTACTTC
NA	TRBJ2-5	TRBV6-5	NA	CASSYFCLRGTQYF	TGTGCCAGCAGTTACTTTTGCCTTCGGGGGACCCAGTACTTC
TRBD1	TRBJ2-5	TRBV18	NA	CASSPLGQGILETQYF	TGTGCCAGCTCACCACTGGGACAGGGAATTTTGGAGACCCAGTACTTC
NA	TRBJ2-2	TRBV4-2	NA	CASSQGVGKTVSDTGELFF	TGTGCCAGCAGCCAAGGCGTTGGAAAGACAGTGTCAGACACCGGGGAGCTGTTTTTT
TRBD2	TRBJ2-1	TRBV6-5	NA	CASTRAGGYNEQFF	TGTGCCAGCACCCGAGCGGGAGGCTACAATGAGCAGTTCTTC
NA	TRBJ1-5	TRBV4-1	NA	CASSQEGARPNQPQHF	TGCGCCAGCAGCCAAGAAGGTGCCCGGCCCAATCAGCCCCAGCATTTT
NA	TRBJ1-5	TRBV13	once	CASSLIGERPQHF	TGTGCCAGCAGCTTAATTGGGGAGCGGCCCCAGCATTTT
TRBD1	TRBJ1-2	TRBV7-6	few	CASSLGPSGGLGGYTF	TGTGCCAGCAGCTTAGGTCCCTCAGGGGGCTTGGGTGGCTACACCTTC
NA	TRBJ2-2	TRBV11-2	once	CASSFGTTGELFF	TGTGCCAGCAGCTTTGGGACAACCGGGGAGCTGTTTTTT
TRBD1	TRBJ1-1	TRBV5-6	once	CASSSSGGTEAFF	TGTGCCAGCAGCTCCTCAGGGGGCACTGAAGCTTTCTTT
NA	TRBJ2-7	TRBV21-1	NA	CASKGLAGPSYEQYF	TGTGCCAGCAAGGGACTAGCGGGTCCCTCCTACGAGCAGTACTTC
NA	TRBJ2-7	TRBV2	NA	CAILYPTGIAWGKQYF	TGTGCCATCCTATACCCGACAGGCATCGCTTGGGGGAAGCAGTACTTC
NA	TRBJ1-1	TRBV28	NA	CASSLGSITEAFF	TGTGCCAGCAGTTTAGGGTCAATCACTGAAGCTTTCTTT
NA	TRBJ2-5	TRBV27	NA	CASSPLSGARETQYF	TGTGCCAGCAGTCCCCTCTCAGGGGCAAGGGAGACCCAGTACTTC
NA	TRBJ2-1	TRBV21-1	NA	CASSKGSTGLLMSSYNEQFF	TGTGCCAGCAGCAAAGGCTCGACAGGACTACTAATGAGCTCCTACAATGAGCAGTTCTTC
NA	TRBJ1-5	TRBV7-6	NA	CASSGGPQQPQHF	TGTGCCAGCAGCGGAGGGCCGCAACAGCCCCAGCATTTT
NA	TRBJ1-2	TRBV28	NA	CASSFRGPGGYTF	TGTGCCAGCAGTTTCCGGGGCCCGGGAGGCTACACCTTC
TRBD1	TRBJ2-7	TRBV15	few	CATSSRGSNEQYF	TGTGCCACCAGCAGCAGGGGGAGCAACGAGCAGTACTTC
NA	TRBJ1-2	TRBV14	few	CASSTRSSPNSVYTF	TGTGCCAGCAGCACCCGCTCCTCCCCAAATAGTGTCTACACCTTC
NA	TRBJ1-1	TRBV5-6	NA	CASSLLGSGTEAFF	TGTGCCAGCAGCTTGCTGGGGAGTGGGACTGAAGCTTTCTTT
TRBD1	TRBJ1-5	TRBV5-1	once	CASSPDRDQPQHF	TGCGCCAGCAGCCCTGACAGGGATCAGCCCCAGCATTTT
TRBD2	TRBJ2-1	TRBV4-3	NA	CASSPQGLAGYNEQFF	TGCGCCAGCAGCCCCCAGGGACTAGCGGGGTACAATGAGCAGTTCTTC
NA	TRBJ2-7	TRBV19	NA	CASSMWAGLPYEQYF	TGTGCCAGTAGTATGTGGGCAGGGCTACCCTACGAGCAGTACTTC
NA	TRBJ2-1	TRBV18	few	CASSPLAVRYNEQFF	TGTGCCAGCTCACCACTAGCGGTCAGGTACAATGAGCAGTTCTTC
NA	TRBJ1-5	TRBV9	NA	CASSVAVNQPQHF	TGTGCCAGCAGCGTAGCGGTCAATCAGCCCCAGCATTTT
NA	TRBJ1-3	TRBV4-1	NA	CASSRELSGNTIYF	TGCGCCAGCAGCCGAGAGCTCTCTGGAAACACCATATATTTT
NA	TRBJ1-1	TRBV10-3	NA	CAISVYWRTEAFF	TGTGCCATCAGTGTCTACTGGAGGACTGAAGCTTTCTTT
NA	TRBJ2-7	TRBV2	few	CASTNNGYEQYF	TGTGCCAGCACGAACAACGGCTACGAGCAGTACTTC
TRBD2	TRBJ2-3	TRBV7-9	NA	CASSQRGGADTQYF	TGTGCCAGCAGCCAGCGGGGGGGCGCAGATACGCAGTATTTT
TRBD1	TRBJ1-1	TRBV27	NA	CASSLFPDRGNTEAFF	TGTGCCAGCAGTTTATTCCCCGACAGGGGGAACACTGAAGCTTTCTTT
NA	TRBJ2-7	TRBV9	once	CASSVATGRTYEQYF	TGTGCCAGCAGCGTAGCTACAGGGAGGACCTACGAGCAGTACTTC
TRBD2	TRBJ2-5	TRBV29-1	few	CSVERLAGTGETQYF	TGCAGCGTTGAGAGGCTAGCGGGGACCGGGGAGACCCAGTACTTC
NA	TRBJ2-3	TRBV5-1	NA	CASSLGPGITDTQYF	TGCGCCAGCAGCTTGGGTCCGGGGATCACAGATACGCAGTATTTT
TRBD2	TRBJ2-5	TRBV2	NA	CAGFRLAGQETQYF	TGTGCCGGATTCCGACTAGCGGGGCAAGAGACCCAGTACTTC
TRBD1	TRBJ2-7	TRBV27	NA	CASSFGQAYEQYF	TGTGCCAGCAGTTTCGGACAGGCCTACGAGCAGTACTTC
NA	TRBJ2-7	TRBV20-1	NA	CSASGTYEQYF	TGCAGTGCTAGTGGGACCTACGAGCAGTACTTC
NA	TRBJ1-2	TRBV5-1	NA	CASSLDQWGGYTF	TGCGCCAGCAGCTTGGATCAGTGGGGAGGCTACACCTTC
TRBD1	TRBJ1-1	TRBV19	NA	CASRPGQGANKDTEAFF	TGTGCCAGTCGTCCAGGACAGGGGGCGAACAAGGACACTGAAGCTTTCTTT